Presented here are 14 T cell receptor beta chains from one specimen sequenced in a study of T cells after yellow fever vaccination. TCRdb independently ran MiXCR on the 5' RACE reads; one entry per CDR3 protein. This table has more than 25,000 distinct CDR3 sequences, about 5.5% appearing once. The material sequenced was PBMCs, either bulk or a sorted T-cell subset (CD4+, CD8+, memory, or dextramer-sorted; not recorded which), taken 15 days after the yellow fever booster vaccination. These receptors were taken from a man in his thirties or forties who received the YFV17D yellow fever vaccine.

The V gene is TRBV6-5, the J gene TRBJ2-5; tentative D call: TRBD2 (7 bases). Germline V gene lookup returns CDR1 MNHEY and CDR2 SVGAGI. The CDR3 has 15 amino acids. Trimming pared 7 bases from V and 1 base from J, leaving 16 bases between. The CDR3 reads CASTPSGGLQETQYF. CDR3 DNA sequence: TGTGCCAGCACCCCCTCCGGGGGGCTCCAAGAGACCCAGTACTTC.

This clonotype showed up many times. The chain links TRBV7-9 to TRBJ2-1, with D perhaps matching TRBD1 (6 bases). The ends were cut back, 1 base at V and 8 bases at J, with 6 bases in the middle. The CDR3 has 12 residues. Germline V gives CDR1 SEHNR, CDR2 FQNEAQ (reference sequence). Written as DNA, the CDR3 is TGTGCCAGCAGCTTAGGACAGGATGAGCAGTTCTTC. Residues: CASSLGQDEQFF.

This clonotype has a count of ten or more. J is TRBJ2-7 and V is TRBV7-9, with 8 bases that match TRBD1. In germline, CDR1 is SEHNR, CDR2 FQNEAQ (reference sequence). This CDR3 has 12 residues. With 6 bases clipped from V and 5 bases from J, the junction kept 3 bases outside the gene matches. The CDR3 DNA is TGTGCCAGCAGTCAGACAGGGGACGAGCAGTACTTC. Protein: CASSQTGDEQYF.

V gene TRBV7-2 combines with J gene TRBJ2-1, with D unresolved. CDR1 is SGHTA, CDR2 FQGNSA, per germline. V was shortened by 7 bases and J by 9 bases, with 13 bases between the two germline ends. The CDR3 length is 12 residues. In DNA, the CDR3 is TGTGCCAGCATGACGGATGTTAGTGAGCAGTTCTTC. Translated: CASMTDVSEQFF.

This clonotype was seen ten or more times. The chain uses TRBV7-6 and TRBJ2-7, with D uncertain. From germline, CDR1 is SGHVS and CDR2 FNYEAQ. V lost 1 base to trimming and J lost 3 bases, with 13 bases between them. CDR3 length: 15 amino acids. CDR3 nucleotides: TGTGCCAGCAGCTTAGAAAGGGTGCCAGGCTACGAGCAGTACTTC. It specifies CASSLERVPGYEQYF.

This clonotype was counted ten times or more. The J gene is TRBJ1-1, the V gene TRBV7-9; maybe TRBD1 (5 bases). This CDR3 is built from 11 residues. CDR1 is SEHNR, CDR2 FQNEAQ, per germline (reference sequence). The V gene lost 1 base and the J gene lost 11 bases, with 8 bases spanning the gap. The CDR3 DNA follows: TGTGCCAGCAGCTTAGAAGGGGAGGCTTTCTTT. This codes for CASSLEGEAFF.

This clonotype was found many times. The rearrangement links TRBV9 to TRBJ1-5; D might be TRBD1 (6 bases). Trimming stripped 2 bases from V and 2 bases from J, with 11 bases between. This CDR3 is 15 amino acids long. Germline V lookup: CDR1 SGDLS, CDR2 YYNGEE. CDR3: CASSVGTTGNQPQHF. As DNA, the CDR3 is TGTGCCAGCAGCGTGGGGACAACGGGCAATCAGCCCCAGCATTTT. The variable domain in full, with the rest retrieved from reference TRBV9 and TRBJ1-5, is DSGVTQTPKHLITATGQRVTLRCSPRSGDLSVYWYQQSLDQGLQFLIQYYNGEERAKGNILERFSAQQFPDLHSELNLSSLELGDSALYFCASSVGTTGNQPQHFGDGTRLSIL.

This clonotype was seen many times. The chain employs TRBV5-8 and TRBJ1-5, with D uncertain. In germline, CDR1 is SGHTS, CDR2 YDEGEE. This CDR3 comprises 12 residues. V was cut by 4 bases and J by 7 bases, with 9 bases left in between. The CDR3 nucleotides are TGTGCCAGCAGCCCGGGGAGCCAGCCCCAGCATTTT. Its protein is CASSPGSQPQHF. Full variable domain (missing parts from reference TRBV5-8 and TRBJ1-5): EAGVTQSPTHLIKTRGQQATLRCSPISGHTSVYWYQQALGLGLQFLLWYDEGEERNRGNFPPRFSGRQFPNYSSELNVNALELEDSALYLCASSPGSQPQHFGDGTRLSIL.

This clonotype was recorded many times. The V call is TRBV18, the J call TRBJ1-1; D is ambiguous. Germline V gene sequence: CDR1 KGHSH, CDR2 LQKENI. This CDR3 spans 13 amino acids. The V end was cut by 5 bases, the J end by 1 base, with 8 bases between. The CDR3 is CASSSTQNTEAFF. DNA of the CDR3: TGTGCCAGCTCATCAACACAGAACACTGAAGCTTTCTTT.

At least ten counts were recorded for this clonotype. V is TRBV4-1 and J is TRBJ2-3, with D uncertain. CDR3 length: 12 residues. V lost 5 bases and J 2 bases, leaving 5 bases between the germline ends. CDR1 is MGHRA, CDR2 YSYEKL, per germline. DNA of the CDR3: TGCGCCAGCAGCTCTTTCACAGATACGCAGTATTTT. Its translation is CASSSFTDTQYF.

This clonotype was counted ten times or more. This chain uses TRBV9 with TRBJ1-1; D not certain. The CDR3 sequence is 14 residues long. Germline V gene data show CDR1 as SGDLS and CDR2 as YYNGEE. The V end lost 1 base, the J end lost 3 bases, and 10 bases lay between the germline ends. The CDR3 loop reads CASSVSHGYTEAFF. CDR3 coding DNA: TGTGCCAGCAGCGTATCTCACGGCTACACTGAAGCTTTCTTT.

This clonotype showed up many times. The chain is built from TRBV12-3 or TRBV12-4 and TRBJ2-3; D is uncertain. This CDR3 has 15 residues. V was trimmed by 3 bases and J by 7 bases, leaving 17 bases between them. CDR3: CASSFDASPRNTQYF. The CDR3 DNA reads as TGTGCCAGCAGTTTTGACGCCTCCCCCAGGAATACGCAGTATTTT.

This clonotype was recorded many times. The chain recombines TRBV7-2 with TRBJ2-5, with TRBD2 matching over 7 bases. CDR1 and CDR2 (germline): SGHTA, FQGNSA. Germline trimming cut 5 bases from V and 4 bases from J; bases unmatched to any gene: 16. There are 17 residues in the CDR3. In nucleotides, the CDR3 is TGTGCCAGCAGCACCCGGTTGGGGGGAGGGCCATCAGAGACCCAGTACTTC. Translation: CASSTRLGGGPSETQYF. The complete variable domain, with remaining parts taken from reference TRBV7-2 and TRBJ2-5, reads GAGVSQSPSNKVTEKGKDVELRCDPISGHTALYWYRQSLGQGLEFLIYFQGNSAPDKSGLPSDRFSAERTGGSVSTLTIQRTQQEDSAVYLCASSTRLGGGPSETQYFGPGTRLLVL.

This clonotype appeared many times. The chain uses TRBV9 and TRBJ2-3, with D unclear. V dropped 3 bases and J dropped 10 bases, with 15 bases sitting between them. CDR3 length equals 13 residues. Germline CDR1 SGDLS, CDR2 YYNGEE. The CDR3 loop is CASSGSGGIAQYF. The CDR3 coding sequence is TGTGCCAGCAGCGGCTCGGGTGGGATAGCGCAGTATTTT.